Listed below are T cell receptor beta chains from one sample, sequenced in a study of cytomegalovirus exposure and HLA in healthy donors. Produced via immunoSEQ multiplex PCR; TCRdb's table is partial and in-frame only. The sample has about 120,000 clones; 75% to 80% are singletons. Material: PBMCs. The receptors were sampled from a woman aged 25 to 39 in good health and CMV-seropositive. Both conserved end residues are part of each CDR3. D genes are given only for firm matches. Expanded clones get a size class; other rows say once, few or many, or leave the size out.

V	size	D	J	DNA	CDR3
TRBV15	once	.	TRBJ1-5	TGTGCCACCAGCAGAGATCAGGCTGGCGGGAGCAATCAGCCCCAGCATTTT	CATSRDQAGGSNQPQHF
TRBV5-1	.	TRBD1	TRBJ2-3	TGCGCCAGCAGCTTGGTGGGACAGGGGGCAGGAGATACGCAGTATTTT	CASSLVGQGAGDTQYF
TRBV19	.	TRBD1	TRBJ1-5	TGTGCCAGTAGTACCTACGGGACAGGGTTTGGTAGCAATCAGCCCCAGCATTTT	CASSTYGTGFGSNQPQHF
TRBV30	.	TRBD2	TRBJ2-1	TGTGCCTGGAGTGGGGGGACTAGCGGGGACTACCTTTGGGGCAATGAGCAGTTCTTC	CAWSGGTSGDYLWGNEQFF
TRBV27	.	.	TRBJ1-2	TGTGCCAGCAGTGGGGGGGGACCGAACTATGGCTACACCTTC	CASSGGGPNYGYTF
TRBV11-2	few	.	TRBJ1-4	TGTGCCAGCAGCTTTCCCAGGCGTAATGAAAAACTGTTTTTT	CASSFPRRNEKLFF
TRBV5-6	.	TRBD2	TRBJ2-1	TGTGCCAGCAGCTTCCAGCGGGGGTTTTACAATGAGCAGTTCTTC	CASSFQRGFYNEQFF
TRBV4-2	.	.	TRBJ1-2	TGTGCCAGCAGCCAAGACGGAGTGTCGGGATATGGCTACACCTTC	CASSQDGVSGYGYTF
TRBV11-2	once	.	TRBJ2-3	TGTGCCAGCAGCTTAGGCACAGGGAGTAGCACAGATACGCAGTATTTT	CASSLGTGSSTDTQYF
TRBV5-5	.	.	TRBJ2-5	TGTGCCAGCAGCCGGGGGACATTCGGGGGGAAAGAGACCCAGTACTTC	CASSRGTFGGKETQYF
TRBV6-1	.	.	TRBJ2-2	TGTGCCAGCAGTCGAGTCTCGAACACCGGGGAGCTGTTTTTT	CASSRVSNTGELFF
TRBV27	.	.	TRBJ2-1	TGTGCCAGCAGCCCATCTCCACTAGTCAATGAGCAGTTCTTC	CASSPSPLVNEQFF
TRBV18	.	TRBD1	TRBJ2-7	TGTGCCAGCTCACCCCAAACAGGGGCCGCCTCCTACGAGCAGTACTTC	CASSPQTGAASYEQYF
TRBV6-5	.	.	TRBJ1-2	TGTGCCAGCAGTTACTCAGGGGATCGCTACACCTTC	CASSYSGDRYTF
TRBV5-1	.	.	TRBJ1-2	TGCGCCAGCAGCTTGGCAGGGTCTGACGGCTACACCTTC	CASSLAGSDGYTF
TRBV7-2	.	.	TRBJ1-2	TGTGCCAGCAGCCAATGGGGGGGCCACGGCTACACCTTC	CASSQWGGHGYTF
TRBV5-5	.	TRBD1	TRBJ1-2	TGTGCCAGCAGCTTGCACAGGGGGCTGGGTGGCTACACCTTC	CASSLHRGLGGYTF
TRBV9	few	.	TRBJ1-6	TGTGCCAGCAGCGTACGGGGATTTGATAATTCACCCCTCCACTTT	CASSVRGFDNSPLHF
TRBV7-2	.	.	TRBJ2-2	TGTGCCAGCAGGCTAGCAGTGAACACCGGGGAGCTGTTTTTT	CASRLAVNTGELFF
TRBV7-2	.	.	TRBJ2-2	TGTGCCAGCAGCCCACCGCGGGGATACACCGGGGAGCTGTTTTTT	CASSPPRGYTGELFF
TRBV19	once	.	TRBJ2-4	TGTGCCAGTAGTGCGGCCGGGCAAGGGGTAGCCAAAAACATTCAGTACTTC	CASSAAGQGVAKNIQYF
TRBV7-2	.	.	TRBJ2-1	TGTGCCAGCAGCAGAGACTTAAATCGGGGGAATGAGCAGTTCTTC	CASSRDLNRGNEQFF
TRBV2	.	TRBD1	TRBJ2-7	TGTGCCAGCAGTAAACGGACAGGGGCGGCCTACGAGCAGTACTTC	CASSKRTGAAYEQYF
TRBV6-1	.	.	TRBJ2-7	TGTGCCAACCCAAGGAGACTGGTCTCCTACGAGCAGTACTTC	CANPRRLVSYEQYF
TRBV28	.	.	TRBJ1-6	TGTGCCAGCAGCCCCTTTTGGGAGAGCTCCTATAATTCACCCCTCCACTTT	CASSPFWESSYNSPLHF
TRBV4-2	.	.	TRBJ2-3	TGTGCCAGCAGCCAGGGACTGTTAGATACGCAGTATTTT	CASSQGLLDTQYF
TRBV5-1	.	TRBD1	TRBJ1-2	TGCGCCAGCAGCGGGGACAGCACCAGCTATGTCTACACCTTC	CASSGDSTSYVYTF
TRBV7-9	.	.	TRBJ2-3	TGTGCCAGCAGCTTAGTAGGAGGGGCCGACACAGATACGCAGTATTTT	CASSLVGGADTDTQYF
TRBV2	.	TRBD2	TRBJ2-7	TGTGCCAGCAGTGGGGTAGCGGGGGGCTCCTACGAGCAGTACTTC	CASSGVAGGSYEQYF
TRBV2	once	TRBD1	TRBJ2-2	TGTGCCAGCAGTGAAGCCCCCAGGACAGGGGCCGGGGAGCTGTTTTTT	CASSEAPRTGAGELFF
TRBV4-1	.	.	TRBJ1-2	TGCGCCAGCAGCCAAGATCTCGGCAGGGCCCCTAACTATGGCTACACCTTC	CASSQDLGRAPNYGYTF
TRBV5-8	.	.	TRBJ1-5	TGTGCCAGCAGCTCCGGTCGCCCGGCGCGGAACAATCAGCCCCAGCATTTT	CASSSGRPARNNQPQHF
TRBV19	.	TRBD1	TRBJ1-2	TGTGCCAGTAGTATAACGGGCAGGGGGCAAGGAGGCTACACCTTC	CASSITGRGQGGYTF
TRBV5-1	.	TRBD2	TRBJ2-1	TGCGCCAGTAGGACTAGCGGGGGGAATGAGCAGTTCTTC	CASRTSGGNEQFF
TRBV6-5	.	TRBD1	TRBJ2-7	TGTGCCAGCAGTTACGTCCCAGGGGGTTTTTACGAGCAGTACTTC	CASSYVPGGFYEQYF
TRBV28	few	TRBD1	TRBJ2-6	TGTGCCAGCAGCCCAACGGGCAGGGGGCGGTCTGGGGCCAACGTCCTGACTTTC	CASSPTGRGRSGANVLTF
TRBV4-1	.	.	TRBJ2-7	TGCGCCAGCAGCCAAGCTCAAGCGGGTGGGTACGAGCAGTACTTC	CASSQAQAGGYEQYF
TRBV2	few	.	TRBJ2-5	TGTGCCACAGAACGGGACAACCAAGAGACCCAGTACTTC	CATERDNQETQYF
TRBV6-1	.	.	TRBJ2-7	TGTGCCAGCAAGCAGGGTGTCTCCTACGAGCAGTACTTC	CASKQGVSYEQYF
TRBV5-1	.	.	TRBJ2-3	TGCGCCAGCAGCGCAACCAGGTCGGCGCAGTATTTT	CASSATRSAQYF
TRBV19	.	.	TRBJ2-1	TGTGCCACCCGGGGGATACTCCGACACAATGAGCAGTTCTTC	CATRGILRHNEQFF
TRBV5-1	.	TRBD2	TRBJ2-7	TGCGCCAGCAGCCGTATTACTAGCGGGGTTCCCTACGAGCAGTACTTC	CASSRITSGVPYEQYF
TRBV2	.	.	TRBJ1-5	TGTGCCAGCATGAGCCCAGGTCAGCCCCAGCATTTT	CASMSPGQPQHF
TRBV5-1	.	TRBD1	TRBJ2-5	TGCGCCAGCAGCTCGGGGACAGCAAAAGAGACCCAGTACTTC	CASSSGTAKETQYF
TRBV4-3	.	.	TRBJ1-2	TGCGCCAGCAGCCACGCGAGCGCCTCCGGGGGCTACACCTTC	CASSHASASGGYTF
TRBV28	.	.	TRBJ1-2	TGTGCCAGCAGTTGGCCTCACGTGGGTTCGGGGGGCTACACCTTC	CASSWPHVGSGGYTF
TRBV6-1	.	TRBD1	TRBJ1-1	TGTGCCAGCAGTGAGCTACAGGGGCCGAACACTGAAGCTTTCTTT	CASSELQGPNTEAFF
TRBV6-4	few	.	TRBJ2-1	TGTGCCAGCAGTGACGGGGGGGCCGGCAATGAGCAGTTCTTC	CASSDGGAGNEQFF
TRBV10-3	.	.	TRBJ1-2	TGTGCCATCAGTGAGCACACACAGAACTATGGCTACACCTTC	CAISEHTQNYGYTF
TRBV9	.	TRBD1	TRBJ1-2	TGTGCCAGCAGCGTAGATGCGGGGGGACAGAACTATGGCTACACCTTC	CASSVDAGGQNYGYTF
TRBV7-8	.	.	TRBJ1-2	TGTGCCAGCAGCTTAGAGTGGGCGGGGGCGCGAGTATTTGGCTACACCTTC	CASSLEWAGARVFGYTF
TRBV28	.	TRBD1	TRBJ2-7	TGTGCCAGCAGTCCTACAGGGGCCCTCTCCTACGAGCAGTACTTC	CASSPTGALSYEQYF
TRBV5-1	once	TRBD2	TRBJ2-3	TGCGCCAGCAGCTTGGTTAGCGGGGCCCGGACTGATACGCAGTATTTT	CASSLVSGARTDTQYF